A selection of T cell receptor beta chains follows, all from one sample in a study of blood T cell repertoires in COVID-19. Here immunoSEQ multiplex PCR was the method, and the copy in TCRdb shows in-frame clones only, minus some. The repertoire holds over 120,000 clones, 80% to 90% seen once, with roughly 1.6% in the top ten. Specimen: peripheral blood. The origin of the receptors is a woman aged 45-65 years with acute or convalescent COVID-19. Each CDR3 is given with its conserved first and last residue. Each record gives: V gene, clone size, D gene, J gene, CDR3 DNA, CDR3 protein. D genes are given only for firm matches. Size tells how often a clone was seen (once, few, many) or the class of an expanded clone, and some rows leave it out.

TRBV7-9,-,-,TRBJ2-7,TGTGCCAGCAGCTTAGCGGGACTCGGATGGCAGTACTTC,CASSLAGLGWQYF
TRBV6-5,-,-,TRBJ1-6,TGTGCCAGCAGTTATCTTAGAAATTCACCCCTCCACTTT,CASSYLRNSPLHF
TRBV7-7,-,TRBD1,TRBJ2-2,TGTGCTAGCAGCTTAGGAGTATGGGGACAGGTGACCGGGGAGCTGTTTTTT,CASSLGVWGQVTGELFF
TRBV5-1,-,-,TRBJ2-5,TGCGCCAGCAGCTTGGCCAAAATAGCGGAGACCCAGTACTTC,CASSLAKIAETQYF
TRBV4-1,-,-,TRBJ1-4,TGCGCCAGCAGCCAAGTCGCAGGGGAAAAACTGTTTTTT,CASSQVAGEKLFF
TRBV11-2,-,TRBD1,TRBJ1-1,TGTGCCAGCAGCTTAGATGAGGGACAGGGGGTGGCCAACACTGAAGCTTTCTTT,CASSLDEGQGVANTEAFF
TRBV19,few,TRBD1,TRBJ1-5,TGTGCCAGTGGCGGGACAGGACTAAATCAGCCCCAGCATTTT,CASGGTGLNQPQHF
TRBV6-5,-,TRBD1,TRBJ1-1,TGTGCCAGCAGTTACTCGGACAGGGGGAACACTGAAGCTTTCTTT,CASSYSDRGNTEAFF
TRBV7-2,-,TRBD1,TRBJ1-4,TGTGCCAGCAGCCCAGGACAGGGGGTATGGGAAAAACTGTTTTTT,CASSPGQGVWEKLFF
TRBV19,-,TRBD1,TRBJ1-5,TGTGCCAGTAGTATGGGACAGGGCAATCAGCCCCAGCATTTT,CASSMGQGNQPQHF
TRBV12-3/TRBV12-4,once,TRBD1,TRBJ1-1,TGTGCCAGCAGTAGGGACAGTGAAGCTTTCTTT,CASSRDSEAFF
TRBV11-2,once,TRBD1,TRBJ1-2,TGTGCCAGCAGCCCAGCAGGGGGCGATAGCTATGGCTACACCTTC,CASSPAGGDSYGYTF
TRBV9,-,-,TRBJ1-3,TGTGCCAGCAGCGTAGGTGGGAGCGCTGGAAACACCATATATTTT,CASSVGGSAGNTIYF
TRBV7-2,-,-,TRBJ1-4,TGTGCCAGCAGCTACCAGGGTTCTAATGAAAAACTGTTTTTT,CASSYQGSNEKLFF
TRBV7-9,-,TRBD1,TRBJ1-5,TGTGCCAGCAGCGCCTCCAGGGGGCTCTCGAATCAGCCCCAGCATTTT,CASSASRGLSNQPQHF
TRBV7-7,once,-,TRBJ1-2,TGTGCTAGCAGCTTAGGGGTGATGGGGGGAGACTATGGCTACACCTTC,CASSLGVMGGDYGYTF
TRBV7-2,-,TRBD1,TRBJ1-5,TGTGCCAGCAACAGGGGCTTCAATCAGCCCCAGCATTTT,CASNRGFNQPQHF
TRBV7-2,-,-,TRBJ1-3,TGTGCCAGCAGCTTACCAGTGGAGAACACCATATATTTT,CASSLPVENTIYF
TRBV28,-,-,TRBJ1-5,TGTGCCAGCAGTTATGCGGGTAGCAATCAGCCCCAGCATTTT,CASSYAGSNQPQHF
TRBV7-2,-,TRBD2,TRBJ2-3,TGTGCCAGCAGCCCTAGCGGAACAAAAGATACGCAGTATTTT,CASSPSGTKDTQYF
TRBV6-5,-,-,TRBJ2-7,TGTGCCAGCCGGGGACTTGCTACCTACGAGCAGTACTTC,CASRGLATYEQYF
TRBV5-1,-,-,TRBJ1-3,TGCGCCAGCAGCCCCGCCGGGACTTACTCTGGAAACACCATATATTTT,CASSPAGTYSGNTIYF
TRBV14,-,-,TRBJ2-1,TGTGCCAGCAGCCAAGATTCCAGGGCTGGGGTTTGGGATGAGCAGTTCTTC,CASSQDSRAGVWDEQFF
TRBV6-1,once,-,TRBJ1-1,TGTGCCAGCAGTGAAAGAGGGGGTACTGAAGCTTTCTTT,CASSERGGTEAFF
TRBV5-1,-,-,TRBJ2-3,TGCGCCAGCAGCCGGGACTCGCCGAGCACAGATACGCAGTATTTT,CASSRDSPSTDTQYF
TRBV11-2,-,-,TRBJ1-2,TGTGCCAGCAAAAGGCGACAGGCCAATGGCTACACCTTC,CASKRRQANGYTF
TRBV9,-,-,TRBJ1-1,TGTGCCAGCAGCGTAGACTCACAGGGAGCATGGAGAAATGGAGCTTTCTTT,CASSVDSQGAWRNGAFF
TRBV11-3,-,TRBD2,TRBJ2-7,TGTGCCAGCAGCTTAGTGGGACTAGCGGGAGAGTACGAGCAGTACTTC,CASSLVGLAGEYEQYF
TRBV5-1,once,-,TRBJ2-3,TGCGCCAGCAGCTTGGGGCAGGGCGGCGCAGATACGCAGTATTTT,CASSLGQGGADTQYF
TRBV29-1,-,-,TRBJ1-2,TGCAGCGTTTCTGGGGGCGGCTATGGCTACACCTTC,CSVSGGGYGYTF
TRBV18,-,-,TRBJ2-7,TGTGCCAGCTCACCAGGGCCAGCCTACGAGCAGTACTTC,CASSPGPAYEQYF
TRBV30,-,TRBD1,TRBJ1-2,TGTGCCTTCACAGGGGACTATGGCTACACCTTC,CAFTGDYGYTF
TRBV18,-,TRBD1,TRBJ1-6,TGTGCCAGCTCACTAGGACAGGCCGGATCACCCCTCCACTTT,CASSLGQAGSPLHF
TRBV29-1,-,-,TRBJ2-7,TGCAGCGTTGAAGTGGGCTCATACGAGCAGTACTTC,CSVEVGSYEQYF
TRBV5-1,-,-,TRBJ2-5,TGCGCCAGCAGCTTGAAACAGGGTACCGGAGAGACCCAGTACTTC,CASSLKQGTGETQYF
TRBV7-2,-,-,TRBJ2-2,TGTGCCAGCAGCTTAGTTTCGCGAGTCTTGACCGGGGAGCTGTTTTTT,CASSLVSRVLTGELFF
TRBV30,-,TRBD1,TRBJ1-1,TGTGCCTGGACCGTACAGGGGACCACTGAAGCTTTCTTT,CAWTVQGTTEAFF
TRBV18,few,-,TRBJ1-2,TGTGCCAGCTCATCGACGGAGTTCTATGGCTACACCTTC,CASSSTEFYGYTF
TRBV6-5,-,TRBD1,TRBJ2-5,TGTGCCAGCAGCAATTCCTACAGGGGGAAGACCCAGTACTTC,CASSNSYRGKTQYF
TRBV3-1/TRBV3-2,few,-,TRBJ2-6,TGTGCCAGCAGCCAAGGAGGTGATAGGGCCAACGTCCTGACTTTC,CASSQGGDRANVLTF
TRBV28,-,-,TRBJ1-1,TGTGCCAGCCAACCTGGGGGGGTGAACACTGAAGCTTTCTTT,CASQPGGVNTEAFF
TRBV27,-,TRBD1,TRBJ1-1,TGTGCCAGCAGCCTACAGGGGATTGGGGCTGAAGCTTTCTTT,CASSLQGIGAEAFF
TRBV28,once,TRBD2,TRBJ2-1,TGTGCCAGCAGCCGGGAAGCGGGGTTTTACAATGAGCAGTTCTTC,CASSREAGFYNEQFF
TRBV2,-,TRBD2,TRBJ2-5,TGTGCCAGCAGAAAACTAGCGGGAGGCCGGGAGACCCAGTACTTC,CASRKLAGGRETQYF
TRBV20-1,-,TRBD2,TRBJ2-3,TGCAGTGCTAGTGCTAGCGGGGGAGCAGATACGCAGTATTTT,CSASASGGADTQYF
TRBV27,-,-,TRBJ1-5,TGTGCCAGCAGTTTATCCGGTAGCAATCAGCCCCAGCATTTT,CASSLSGSNQPQHF
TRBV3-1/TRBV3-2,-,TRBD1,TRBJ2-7,TGTGCCAGCAGCCAATGGGACAGGTCAGGTACCGAGCAGTACTTC,CASSQWDRSGTEQYF
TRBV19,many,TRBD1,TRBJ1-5,TGTGCCAGTAGTATGACAGGGGTAAATCAGCCCCAGCATTTT,CASSMTGVNQPQHF